This T cell receptor (beta chain) was captured by sequencing in a study of Ad26.COV2.S vaccination and SARS-CoV-2 variants. Across the whole study: Donor joined the COV1001 Ad26.COV2.S trial arm. Donor got 5x10^10 or 1x10^11 viral particles of Ad26.COV2.S. Study-level results: Placebo and vaccine recipients had non-spike TCR breadth that was similar. Marked by substantial breadth, spike-specific CD8+ and CD4+ T cell responses were reportedly seen after vaccination.

The treatment here: over 15 received Ad26.COV2.S at low or high dose, single or two shots; 5 received placebo; per-sample allocation not given. Repertoires come from day 63 after the first vaccine or placebo injection. V was shortened by 6 bases and J by 10 bases, with 23 bases between the two germline ends. The CDR3 runs to 15 residues. Germline loops: CDR1 SGHRS, CDR2 YFSETQ. About this clone itself: Its antigen remains unknown.

The table came from immunoSEQ multiplex PCR; TCRdb's copy has only in-frame clones and leaves some out. The data show hundreds of thousands of clones, with around 89% seen just once and nearly 1.5% held by the top ten. This chain uses TRBV5-1 with TRBJ2-1, with D perhaps TRBD2 (6 bases). The sequencing here drew on peripheral blood, taken in a trial of Ad26.COV2.S vaccine versus placebo. The sequence derives from a person aged 18-60 years who received the Ad26.COV2.S COVID-19 vaccine or a placebo. Here the CDR3 DNA reads TGCGCCAGCATTATTTCGAGTGGGACTGTCTACGAGCAGTTCTTC. Translating it yields CASIISSGTVYEQFF.